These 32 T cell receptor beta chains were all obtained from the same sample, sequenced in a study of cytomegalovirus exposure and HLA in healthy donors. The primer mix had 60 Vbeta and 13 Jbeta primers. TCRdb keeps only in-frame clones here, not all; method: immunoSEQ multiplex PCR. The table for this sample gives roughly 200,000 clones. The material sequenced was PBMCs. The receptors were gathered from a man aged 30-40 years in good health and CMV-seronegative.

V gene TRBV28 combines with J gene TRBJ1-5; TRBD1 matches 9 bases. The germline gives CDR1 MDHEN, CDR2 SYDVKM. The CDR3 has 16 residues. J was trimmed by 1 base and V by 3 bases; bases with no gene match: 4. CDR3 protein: CASSFNRGQSNQPQHF. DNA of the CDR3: TGTGCCAGCAGTTTCAACAGGGGGCAGAGCAATCAGCCCCAGCATTTT.

The CDR3 spells CASSEWLAGVTDTQYF. The CDR3 coding sequence is TGTGCCAGCAGTGAATGGCTAGCGGGAGTTACAGATACGCAGTATTTT. The chain combines TRBV25-1 with TRBJ2-3, with TRBD2 matching 10 bases. Per the germline V gene, CDR1 is MGHDK and CDR2 is SYGVNS. This CDR3 comprises 16 residues. V shed 1 base and J 3 bases; nucleotides not matched to a gene: 4.

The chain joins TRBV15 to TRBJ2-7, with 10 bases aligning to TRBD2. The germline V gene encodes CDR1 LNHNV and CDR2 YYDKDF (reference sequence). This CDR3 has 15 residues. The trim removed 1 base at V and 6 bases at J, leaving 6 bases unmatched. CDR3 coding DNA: TGTGCCACCAGCAGAGGGGAGCGGGAGGGCCGCGAGCAGTACTTC. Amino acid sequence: CATSRGEREGREQYF.

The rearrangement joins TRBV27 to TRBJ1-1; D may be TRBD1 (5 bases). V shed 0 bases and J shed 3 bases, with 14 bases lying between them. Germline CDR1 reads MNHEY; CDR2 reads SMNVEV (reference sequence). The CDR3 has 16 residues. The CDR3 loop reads CASSLSVRGWDTEAFF. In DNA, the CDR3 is TGTGCCAGCAGTTTATCGGTAAGGGGATGGGACACTGAAGCTTTCTTT.

CDR3 DNA: TGTGCCAGCAGTTTCGGGGGGAACACTGAAGCTTTCTTT. This encodes CASSFGGNTEAFF. The J gene is TRBJ1-1, the V gene TRBV27; D perhaps matches TRBD1 (5 bases). The CDR3 covers 13 residues. Trimming removed 3 bases from V and 1 base from J, with 6 bases in between. Germline V CDR1 and CDR2: MNHEY, SMNVEV (reference sequence).

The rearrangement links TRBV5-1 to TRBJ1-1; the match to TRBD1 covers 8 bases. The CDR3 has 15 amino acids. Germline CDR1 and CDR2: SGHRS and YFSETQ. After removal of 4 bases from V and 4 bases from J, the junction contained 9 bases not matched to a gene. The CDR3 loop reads CASSPVRQGSTEAFF. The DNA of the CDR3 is TGCGCCAGCAGCCCCGTCCGACAGGGGAGCACTGAAGCTTTCTTT.

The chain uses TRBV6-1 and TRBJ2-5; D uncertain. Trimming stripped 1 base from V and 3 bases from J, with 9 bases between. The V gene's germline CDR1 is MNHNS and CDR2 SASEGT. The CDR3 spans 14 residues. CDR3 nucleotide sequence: TGTGCCAGCAGTGAAGGGGCCGGTGAAGAGACCCAGTACTTC. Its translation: CASSEGAGEETQYF.

CDR3 bases: TGTGCCAGCAGCTTCCTTACAGGGGCTGGCTACGAGCAGTACTTC. Protein: CASSFLTGAGYEQYF. The V and J genes are TRBV7-8 and TRBJ2-7; 7 bases are a match to TRBD1. This CDR3 has 15 residues. With 3 bases clipped from V and 3 bases from J, the junction kept 8 bases outside the gene matches. Germline CDR1 reads SGHVS; CDR2 reads FQNEAQ. The full variable domain, its missing parts supplied by reference TRBV7-8 and TRBJ2-7, is GAGVSQSPRYKVAKRGQDVALRCDPISGHVSLFWYQQALGQGPEFLTYFQNEAQLDKSGLPSDRFFAERPEGSVSTLKIQRTQQEDSAVYLCASSFLTGAGYEQYFGPGTRLTVT.

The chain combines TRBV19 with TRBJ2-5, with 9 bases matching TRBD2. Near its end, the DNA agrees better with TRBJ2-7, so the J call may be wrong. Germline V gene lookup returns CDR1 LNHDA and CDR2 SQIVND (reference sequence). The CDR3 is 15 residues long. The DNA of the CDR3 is TGTGCCAGTAGTATCGGTCTAGCGGGGACCTACGAGCAGTACTTC. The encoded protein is CASSIGLAGTYEQYF.

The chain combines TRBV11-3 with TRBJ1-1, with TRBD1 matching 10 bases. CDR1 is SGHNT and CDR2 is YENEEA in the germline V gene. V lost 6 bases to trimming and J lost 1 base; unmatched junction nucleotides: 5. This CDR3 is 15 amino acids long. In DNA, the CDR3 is TGTGCCAGCAGGAGACAGGGGGCTGAGAACACTGAAGCTTTCTTT. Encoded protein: CASRRQGAENTEAFF.

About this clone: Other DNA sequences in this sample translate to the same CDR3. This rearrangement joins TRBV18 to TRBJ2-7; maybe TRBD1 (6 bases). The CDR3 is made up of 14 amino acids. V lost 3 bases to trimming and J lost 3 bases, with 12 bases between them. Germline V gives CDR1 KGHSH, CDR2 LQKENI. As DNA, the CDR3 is TGTGCCAGCTCACCGCCGACAGGCGGCTACGAGCAGTACTTC. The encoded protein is CASSPPTGGYEQYF. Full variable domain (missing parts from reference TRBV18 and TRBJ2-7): NAGVMQNPRHLVRRRGQEARLRCSPMKGHSHVYWYRQLPEEGLKFMVYLQKENIIDESGMPKERFSAEFPKEGPSILRIQQVVRGDSAAYFCASSPPTGGYEQYFGPGTRLTVT.

The CDR3 DNA reads as TGTGCCAGCAGTTCCACCCCAGGCGGGGCCTACGAGCAGTACTTC. It codes for CASSSTPGGAYEQYF. The gene calls are TRBV28 and TRBJ2-7; D perhaps matches TRBD2 (6 bases). The CDR3 spans 15 residues. Germline V gene lookup returns CDR1 MDHEN and CDR2 SYDVKM. Trimming shortened V by 4 bases and J by 2 bases, and 15 bases separated the two germline ends.

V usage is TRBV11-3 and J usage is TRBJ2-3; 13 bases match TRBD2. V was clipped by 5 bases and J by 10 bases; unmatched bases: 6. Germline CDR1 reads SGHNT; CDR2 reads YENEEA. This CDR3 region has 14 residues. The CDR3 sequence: CASSLGLAGVSQYF. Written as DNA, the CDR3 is TGTGCCAGCAGCCTTGGACTAGCGGGAGTATCGCAGTATTTT. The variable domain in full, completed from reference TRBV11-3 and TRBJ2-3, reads EAGVVQSPRYKIIEKKQPVAFWCNPISGHNTLYWYLQNLGQGPELLIRYENEEAVDDSQLPKDRFSAERLKGVDSTLKIQPAELGDSAVYLCASSLGLAGVSQYFGPGTRLTVL.

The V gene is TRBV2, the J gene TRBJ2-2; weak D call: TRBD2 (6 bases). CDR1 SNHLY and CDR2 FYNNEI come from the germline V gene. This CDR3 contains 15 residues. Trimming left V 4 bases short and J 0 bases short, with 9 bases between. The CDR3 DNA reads TGTGCCAGCAGTGTGGGGGGAGCGAACACCGGGGAGCTGTTTTTT. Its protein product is CASSVGGANTGELFF.

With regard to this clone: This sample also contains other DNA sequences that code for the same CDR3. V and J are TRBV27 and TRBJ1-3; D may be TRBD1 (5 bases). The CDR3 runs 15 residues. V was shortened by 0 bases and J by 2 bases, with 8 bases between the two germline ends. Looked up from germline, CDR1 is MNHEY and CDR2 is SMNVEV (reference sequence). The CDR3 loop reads CASSLSGGAGNTIYF. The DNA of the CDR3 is TGTGCCAGCAGTTTATCCGGGGGAGCTGGAAACACCATATATTTT.

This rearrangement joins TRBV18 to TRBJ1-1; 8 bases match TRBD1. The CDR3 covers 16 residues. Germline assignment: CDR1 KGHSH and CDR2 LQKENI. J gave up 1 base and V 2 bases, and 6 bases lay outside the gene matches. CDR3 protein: CASSPNTGGENTEAFF. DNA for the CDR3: TGTGCCAGCTCACCAAACACAGGGGGGGAGAACACTGAAGCTTTCTTT.

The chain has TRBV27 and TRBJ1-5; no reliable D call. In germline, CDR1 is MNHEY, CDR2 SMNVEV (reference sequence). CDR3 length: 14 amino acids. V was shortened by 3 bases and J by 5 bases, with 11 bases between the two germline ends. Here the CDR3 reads CASSFNDGDQPQHF. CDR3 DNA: TGTGCCAGCAGTTTTAATGACGGGGATCAGCCCCAGCATTTT.

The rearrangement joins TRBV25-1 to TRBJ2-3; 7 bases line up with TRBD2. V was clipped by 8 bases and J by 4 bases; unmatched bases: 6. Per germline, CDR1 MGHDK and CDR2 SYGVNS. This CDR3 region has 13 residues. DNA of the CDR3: TGTGCCAGCGCCAATGCGGGGGCAGATACGCAGTATTTT. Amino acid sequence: CASANAGADTQYF.

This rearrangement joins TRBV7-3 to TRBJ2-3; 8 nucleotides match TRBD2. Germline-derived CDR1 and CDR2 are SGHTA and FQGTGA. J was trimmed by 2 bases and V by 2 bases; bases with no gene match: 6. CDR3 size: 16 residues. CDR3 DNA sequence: TGTGCCAGCAGCTTATATGCTAGCGGGTACACAGATACGCAGTATTTT. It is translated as CASSLYASGYTDTQYF.

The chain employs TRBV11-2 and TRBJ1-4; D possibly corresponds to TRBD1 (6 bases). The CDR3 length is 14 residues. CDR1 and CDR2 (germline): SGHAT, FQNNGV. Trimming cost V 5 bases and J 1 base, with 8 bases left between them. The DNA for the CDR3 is TGTGCCAGCAGCCAGGGGCAAACTAATGAAAAACTGTTTTTT. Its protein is CASSQGQTNEKLFF.

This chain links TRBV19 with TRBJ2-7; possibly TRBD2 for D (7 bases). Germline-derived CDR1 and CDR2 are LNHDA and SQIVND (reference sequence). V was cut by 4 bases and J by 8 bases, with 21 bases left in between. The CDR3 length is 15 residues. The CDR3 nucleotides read TGTGCCAGTAGTAGCCCCGGGGGGCGACACATCAAGCAGTACTTC. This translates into CASSSPGGRHIKQYF.

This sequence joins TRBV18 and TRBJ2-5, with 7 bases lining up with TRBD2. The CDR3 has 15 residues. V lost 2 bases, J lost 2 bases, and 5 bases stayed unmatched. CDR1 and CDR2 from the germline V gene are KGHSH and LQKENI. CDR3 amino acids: CASSPSLAAQETQYF. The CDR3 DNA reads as TGTGCCAGCTCACCATCCCTAGCGGCGCAAGAGACCCAGTACTTC.

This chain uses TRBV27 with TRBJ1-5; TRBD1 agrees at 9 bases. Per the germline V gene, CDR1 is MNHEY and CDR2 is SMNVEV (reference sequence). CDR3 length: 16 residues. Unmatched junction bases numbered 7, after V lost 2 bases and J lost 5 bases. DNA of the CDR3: TGTGCCAGCAGTTTAGTGGGACAGGGAGGGTATCAGCCCCAGCATTTT. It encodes CASSLVGQGGYQPQHF.

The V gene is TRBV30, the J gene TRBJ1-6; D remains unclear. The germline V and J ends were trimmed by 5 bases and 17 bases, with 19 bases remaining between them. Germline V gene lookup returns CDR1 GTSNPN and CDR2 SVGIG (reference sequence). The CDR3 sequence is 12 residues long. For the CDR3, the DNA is TGTGCCTGGGAGGGAATTGACACTCAAGTCCACTTT. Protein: CAWEGIDTQVHF.

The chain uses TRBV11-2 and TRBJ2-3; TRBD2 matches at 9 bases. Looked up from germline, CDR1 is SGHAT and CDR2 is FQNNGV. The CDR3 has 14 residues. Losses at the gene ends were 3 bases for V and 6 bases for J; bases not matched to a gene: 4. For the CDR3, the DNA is TGTGCCAGCAGCTTCCTAGCGGGGAGGGATACGCAGTATTTT. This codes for CASSFLAGRDTQYF.

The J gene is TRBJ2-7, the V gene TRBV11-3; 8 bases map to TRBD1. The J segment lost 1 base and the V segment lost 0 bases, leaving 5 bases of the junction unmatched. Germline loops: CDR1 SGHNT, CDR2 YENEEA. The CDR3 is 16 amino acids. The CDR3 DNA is TGTGCCAGCAGCTTAGACCTCGGACAGGGTTCCTACGAGCAGTACTTC. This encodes CASSLDLGQGSYEQYF.

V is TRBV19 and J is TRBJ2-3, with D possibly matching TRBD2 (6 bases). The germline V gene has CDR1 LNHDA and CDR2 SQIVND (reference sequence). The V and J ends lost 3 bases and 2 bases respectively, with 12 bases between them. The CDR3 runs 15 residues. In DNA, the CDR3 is TGTGCCAGTAGTATCGGGCTAGCGATCACAGATACGCAGTATTTT. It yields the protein CASSIGLAITDTQYF.

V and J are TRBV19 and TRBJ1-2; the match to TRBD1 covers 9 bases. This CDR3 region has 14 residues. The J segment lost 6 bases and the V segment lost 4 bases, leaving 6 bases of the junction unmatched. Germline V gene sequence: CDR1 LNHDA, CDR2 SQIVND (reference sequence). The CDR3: CASSTQGAANGYTF. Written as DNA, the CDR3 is TGTGCCAGTAGTACACAGGGGGCGGCAAATGGCTACACCTTC.

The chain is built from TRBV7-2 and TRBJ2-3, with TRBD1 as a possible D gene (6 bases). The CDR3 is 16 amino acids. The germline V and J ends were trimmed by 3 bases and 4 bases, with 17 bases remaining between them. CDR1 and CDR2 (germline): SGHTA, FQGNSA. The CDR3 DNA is TGTGCCAGCAGCTTCTGGACAGAACTGGTCCCAGATACGCAGTATTTT. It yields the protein CASSFWTELVPDTQYF.

CDR3 protein: CASSINQGGTEAFF. The CDR3 DNA is TGTGCCAGCAGTATTAATCAGGGAGGCACTGAAGCTTTCTTT. The V gene is TRBV7-2, the J gene TRBJ1-1, with D possibly being TRBD1 (5 bases). The CDR3 loop spans 14 amino acids. Between the trimmed V and J ends, which lost 6 bases and 4 bases, there was a span of 15 bases. Per germline, CDR1 SGHTA and CDR2 FQGNSA. The full variable domain, with the rest looked up from reference TRBV7-2 and TRBJ1-1, is GAGVSQSPSNKVTEKGKDVELRCDPISGHTALYWYRQSLGQGLEFLIYFQGNSAPDKSGLPSDRFSAERTGGSVSTLTIQRTQQEDSAVYLCASSINQGGTEAFFGQGTRLTVV.

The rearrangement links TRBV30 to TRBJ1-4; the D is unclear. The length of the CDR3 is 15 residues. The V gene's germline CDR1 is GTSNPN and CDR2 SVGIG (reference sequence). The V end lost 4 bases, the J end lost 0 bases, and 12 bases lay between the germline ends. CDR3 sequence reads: CAWTRGLSTNEKLFF. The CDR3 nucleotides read TGTGCCTGGACACGGGGTCTTTCAACTAATGAAAAACTGTTTTTT.

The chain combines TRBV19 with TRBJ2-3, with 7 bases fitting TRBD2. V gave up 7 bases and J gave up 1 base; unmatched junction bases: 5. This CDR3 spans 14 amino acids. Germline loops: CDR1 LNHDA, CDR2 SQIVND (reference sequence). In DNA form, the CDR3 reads TGTGCCAGTAACACGCTAGCGGGCACAGATACGCAGTATTTT. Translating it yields CASNTLAGTDTQYF.